Listed below are T cell receptor beta chains from one sample, sequenced in a study of CD8 T cells in Susac syndrome. TCRdb re-analysed the immunoSEQ multiplex PCR reads in MiXCR, keeping a single row per CDR3 protein. The table shows roughly 190,000 distinct CDR3 sequences, with approximately 95% occurring only once. The sample consisted of CD4+ T cells from PBMCs. These receptors came from a human donor in good health. Both conserved end residues are part of each CDR3. D genes are given only for firm matches. Some rows mark clone size as missing; the rest say once, few, many or name a class of expanded clone.

-	-	TRBV29-1	TRBJ1-2	CSVEVLFLFRGYTF	TGCAGCGTTGAGGTACTCTTCCTTTTCCGTGGCTACACCTTC
-	-	TRBV7-9	TRBJ1-6	CASSLGSGEDSPLHF	TGTGCCAGCAGCTTGGGGTCAGGGGAGGATTCACCCCTCCACTTT
-	TRBD1	TRBV5-6	TRBJ1-2	CASSTGQVKDYGYTF	TGTGCCAGCAGCACCGGACAGGTTAAGGACTATGGCTACACCTTC
-	-	TRBV7-2	TRBJ2-2	CASSLGVRNTGELFF	TGTGCCAGCAGCTTAGGGGTCCGGAACACCGGGGAGCTGTTTTTT
-	-	TRBV9	TRBJ2-3	CASSDPRGDTQYF	TGTGCCAGCAGCGACCCGAGGGGTGATACGCAGTATTTT
-	TRBD1	TRBV20-1	TRBJ1-1	CSRSRQGIGKTEAFF	TGCAGTCGAAGCCGACAGGGGATTGGCAAAACTGAAGCTTTCTTT
few	-	TRBV5-1	TRBJ1-2	CASSLEGNYGYTF	TGTGCCAGCAGCTTGGAGGGGAACTATGGCTACACCTTC
-	-	TRBV30	TRBJ2-1	CAWRGGYNEQFF	TGTGCCTGGAGGGGGGGTTACAATGAGCAGTTCTTC
-	-	TRBV12-3/TRBV12-4	TRBJ2-3	CASSTRGAADTQYF	TGTGCCAGCAGTACTCGGGGGGCCGCAGATACGCAGTATTTT
-	-	TRBV18	TRBJ1-5	CASSPLNIDSNQPQHF	TGTGCCAGCTCACCACTAAACATCGATAGCAATCAGCCCCAGCATTTT
-	TRBD1	TRBV2	TRBJ2-3	CVSLQGAHTDTQYF	TGTGTCAGCCTACAGGGGGCCCACACAGATACGCAGTATTTT
few	-	TRBV14	TRBJ2-6	CASSQDGWGLERTSGANVLTF	TGTGCCAGCAGCCAAGATGGATGGGGGCTTGAGAGGACCTCTGGGGCCAACGTCCTGACTTTC
-	TRBD2	TRBV20-1	TRBJ2-2	CSARLGGANTGELFF	TGCAGTGCTAGGCTCGGGGGGGCGAACACCGGGGAGCTGTTTTTT
-	TRBD1	TRBV30	TRBJ1-4	CAWNRGRVSEKLFF	TGTGCCTGGAACAGGGGGCGAGTTAGCGAAAAACTGTTTTTT
-	-	TRBV3-1	TRBJ2-1	CASSQELGTEGQFF	TGTGCCAGCAGCCAAGAGTTAGGGACGGAGGGGCAGTTCTTC
-	-	TRBV7-9	TRBJ2-1	CASSLVLGFEQFF	TGTGCCAGCAGCTTAGTCCTCGGGTTTGAGCAGTTCTTC
-	TRBD1	TRBV5-1	TRBJ2-5	CASSLGTGVKETQYF	TGCGCCAGCAGCTTAGGGACAGGGGTGAAAGAGACCCAGTACTTC
-	TRBD1	TRBV6-6	TRBJ1-5	CASSFDRGGQPQHF	TGTGCCAGCAGTTTTGACAGGGGAGGACAGCCCCAGCATTTT
-	-	TRBV29-1	TRBJ1-1	CSVGLYGTEAFF	TGCAGCGTTGGGTTATACGGGACTGAAGCTTTCTTT
-	-	TRBV25-1	TRBJ2-1	CASGQGYYNEQFF	TGTGCCAGCGGACAAGGGTATTACAATGAGCAGTTCTTC
-	-	TRBV7-8	TRBJ1-6	CASIHDPGRYSPLHF	TGTGCCAGCATCCACGACCCGGGGAGGTATTCACCCCTCCACTTT
-	TRBD2	TRBV9	TRBJ2-1	CASSVEGTSGGPWESNEQFF	TGTGCCAGCAGCGTAGAGGGGACTAGCGGGGGGCCTTGGGAAAGCAATGAGCAGTTCTTC
-	TRBD1	TRBV4-1	TRBJ2-7	CASSQVQRGPPPYEQYF	TGCGCCAGCAGCCAAGTTCAGAGGGGGCCCCCCCCCTACGAGCAGTACTTC
-	-	TRBV5-1	TRBJ2-3	CASSWPATDTQYF	TGCGCCAGCAGCTGGCCGGCGACAGATACGCAGTATTTT
-	-	TRBV15	TRBJ2-1	CATSRDAPGPGTIFNEQFF	TGTGCCACCAGCAGAGACGCGCCTGGGCCCGGGACAATATTTAATGAGCAGTTCTTC
-	-	TRBV12-3/TRBV12-4	TRBJ1-2	CASSSSGQHLGGYTF	TGTGCCAGCAGCTCCTCGGGCCAGCACCTAGGAGGCTACACCTTC